Listed below are T cell receptor beta chains from one sample, sequenced in a study of blood T cell repertoires in COVID-19. Some clones are missing from TCRdb's copy, which holds only in-frame ones; the method was immunoSEQ multiplex PCR. The table includes fewer than 250,000 clones, approximately 90% detected once. The sample was peripheral blood. The receptors were sampled from a man aged 25-45 years with COVID-19, enrolled during active disease. CDR3s include the opening cysteine and the closing phenylalanine or tryptophan. The D gene is left open where the match is weak. Clone size is stated in some rows and not others, as once, few, many or a class when expanded.

D gene,V gene,clone size,J gene,CDR3 DNA,CDR3 protein
.,TRBV6-5,.,TRBJ1-1,TGTGCCAGCAGTTACGGTTACGGCGGCCTTAACACTGAAGCTTTCTTT,CASSYGYGGLNTEAFF
TRBD1,TRBV3-1/TRBV3-2,.,TRBJ2-7,TGTGCCAGCAGCCAAGCCAGAAGACAGGGAAACGAGCAGTACTTC,CASSQARRQGNEQYF
.,TRBV19,.,TRBJ1-1,TGTGCCAGTAGCCCGCGGGGAAGCACTGAAGCTTTCTTT,CASSPRGSTEAFF
.,TRBV29-1,.,TRBJ2-7,TGCAGCGTTGTCCCCCCCACTGCGAGGAGCTCCTACGAGCAGTACTTC,CSVVPPTARSSYEQYF
.,TRBV30,.,TRBJ1-5,TGTGCCTGGAGGCCCACGCTTGGAGGGAAGGAACAGCCCCAGCATTTT,CAWRPTLGGKEQPQHF
.,TRBV20-1,.,TRBJ2-7,TGCAGTGCTAGTGGAGGGACACAGGCCTACGAGCAGTACTTC,CSASGGTQAYEQYF
TRBD1,TRBV27,.,TRBJ2-2,TGTGCCAGCAATGGACAGGTTGGAAGGGCCGGGGAGCTGTTTTTT,CASNGQVGRAGELFF
.,TRBV10-3,.,TRBJ1-1,TGTGCCATCAGTGGGGGCGGGGGAACCTTGAACACTGAAGCTTTCTTT,CAISGGGGTLNTEAFF
TRBD2,TRBV19,.,TRBJ2-7,TGTGCCAGTAGTACCTTCTCCCCGGGACTAGCGGGAAACCACGAGCAGTACTTC,CASSTFSPGLAGNHEQYF
.,TRBV7-9,.,TRBJ1-5,TGTGCCAGCAGCTTTGGGGCAAGTCAGCCCCAGCATTTT,CASSFGASQPQHF
TRBD1,TRBV7-6,.,TRBJ2-7,TGTGCCAGCAGCCTCACCGGGACAGGATCGCGAGAGCAGTACTTC,CASSLTGTGSREQYF
.,TRBV9,few,TRBJ1-3,TGTGCCAGCTCACAGGGTGGTGGAAACACCATATATTTT,CASSQGGGNTIYF
.,TRBV6-2/TRBV6-3,few,TRBJ1-5,TGTGCCAGCAGTTACTCGAAAGGACGGGGGGTAGGGGGCAATCAGCCCCAGCATTTT,CASSYSKGRGVGGNQPQHF
TRBD1,TRBV19,.,TRBJ1-5,TGTGCCAGTACGACGGGACAGGGAAGCAATCAGCCCCAGCATTTT,CASTTGQGSNQPQHF
.,TRBV30,.,TRBJ1-5,TGTGCCTGGAGTGATATTGGGCCGAGCAATCAGCCCCAGCATTTT,CAWSDIGPSNQPQHF
.,TRBV5-1,.,TRBJ2-3,TGCGCCAGCAGCTCGGAGAGATCCCCGCGGACAGATACGCAGTATTTT,CASSSERSPRTDTQYF
.,TRBV7-9,.,TRBJ1-1,TGTGCCAGCAGCTTAAACAGGGAAGGTACTGAAGCTTTCTTT,CASSLNREGTEAFF
.,TRBV15,.,TRBJ2-2,TGTGCCACCAGCAGGGTAGCGGGACAGGGCCCCACCGGGGAGCTGTTTTTT,CATSRVAGQGPTGELFF
TRBD2,TRBV7-3,.,TRBJ2-7,TGTGCCAGCAGCCAGCGGACTAGCGGGAGAGACGAGCAGTACTTC,CASSQRTSGRDEQYF
.,TRBV28,.,TRBJ2-2,TGTGCCATCGGACAAACGAACACCGGGGAGCTGTTTTTT,CAIGQTNTGELFF
TRBD1,TRBV6-6,.,TRBJ2-6,TGTGCCAGCAGACGACAGGGTGTCCGCTCTGGGGCCAACGTCCTGACTTTC,CASRRQGVRSGANVLTF
TRBD1,TRBV7-3,few,TRBJ2-2,TGTGCCAGCAGCCTACAGACAGGGGCGGGCACCGGGGAGCTGTTTTTT,CASSLQTGAGTGELFF
.,TRBV7-8,.,TRBJ2-5,TGTGCCAGCAGTCCTCAAGAGACCCAGTACTTC,CASSPQETQYF
.,TRBV4-3,.,TRBJ2-2,TGCGCCAGCAGCCATAACAGGGACACCGGGGAGCTGTTTTTT,CASSHNRDTGELFF
TRBD1,TRBV4-1,.,TRBJ2-1,TGCGCCAGCAGCCAACAAGGTGGACAGGGCTTCGGGCAGTTCTTC,CASSQQGGQGFGQFF
TRBD2,TRBV27,.,TRBJ2-7,TGTGCCAGCAGTTTTTCACGGACTAGCGAAATCTACGAGCAGTACTTC,CASSFSRTSEIYEQYF
.,TRBV3-1/TRBV3-2,.,TRBJ1-1,TGTGCCAGCAGCCAAGTAGCTTTCACTGAAGCTTTCTTT,CASSQVAFTEAFF
TRBD1,TRBV2,.,TRBJ1-5,TGTGCCAGCACCCCGGACAGGGGCAATCAGCCCCAGCATTTT,CASTPDRGNQPQHF
.,TRBV11-2,.,TRBJ2-7,TGTGCCAGCAGCTTGACAGAAATCTCCTACGAGCAGTACTTC,CASSLTEISYEQYF
.,TRBV7-3,.,TRBJ2-2,TGTGCCAGCCGTACAGAGGCTAGCATCGGGGAGCTGTTTTTT,CASRTEASIGELFF
TRBD1,TRBV19,.,TRBJ1-2,TGTGCCAGTAGTTCTTCCGGGACAGGGGACTATGGCTACACCTTC,CASSSSGTGDYGYTF
TRBD2,TRBV29-1,.,TRBJ2-1,TGCAGCGTTGAAGATGGAGCGGGGATGTTGGATGAGCAGTTCTTC,CSVEDGAGMLDEQFF
.,TRBV5-5,once,TRBJ1-2,TGTGCCAGCAGCGTTGGAGGGACGGCGACTTATGGCTACACCTTC,CASSVGGTATYGYTF
.,TRBV28,few,TRBJ1-1,TGTGCCAGCAGAAGACAGGCCAACACTGAAGCTTTCTTT,CASRRQANTEAFF
.,TRBV9,.,TRBJ2-3,TGTGCCAGCAGCGTAGACGGGGGTGCAGATACGCAGTATTTT,CASSVDGGADTQYF
TRBD1,TRBV6-5,.,TRBJ1-5,TGTGCCAGCAGCGGAGGGGGCAGCAATCAGCCCCAGCATTTT,CASSGGGSNQPQHF
.,TRBV5-6,.,TRBJ1-6,TGTGCCAGCAGCTTCGTAGGTCGGGGGCCCCTCCACTTT,CASSFVGRGPLHF
.,TRBV24-1,.,TRBJ2-2,TGTGCCACCAGTTCAAATTCACGAGGTGACGGGGAGCTGTTTTTT,CATSSNSRGDGELFF
TRBD1,TRBV5-1,.,TRBJ1-1,TGCGCCAGCAGCCTCAGGGGGGCGGACGCTGAAGCTTTCTTT,CASSLRGADAEAFF
.,TRBV7-9,.,TRBJ1-1,TGTGCCAGCAGTTCTTCTAATTACCGTGGAGCTTTCTTT,CASSSSNYRGAFF
TRBD1,TRBV5-1,.,TRBJ1-1,TGCGCCAGCAGCTCCGAAGGGACAGGGAACACTGAAGCTTTCTTT,CASSSEGTGNTEAFF
TRBD1,TRBV15,.,TRBJ1-4,TGTGCCACCAGCGGGCGGACAGGGGGCGTTGAAAAACTGTTTTTT,CATSGRTGGVEKLFF
.,TRBV19,.,TRBJ2-7,TGTGCCAGTAGTATGGGAGAGGGTTACGAGCAGTACTTC,CASSMGEGYEQYF
.,TRBV28,.,TRBJ1-5,TGTGCCACCGGGGGATATAGCAATCAGCCCCAGCATTTT,CATGGYSNQPQHF
TRBD2,TRBV27,.,TRBJ2-7,TGTGCCAGCAGTTTAGGGCCTAGCGGGAGTTACGAGCAGTACTTC,CASSLGPSGSYEQYF
.,TRBV28,.,TRBJ1-5,TGTGCCAGCAGTTTTCCCTCTACTCATCAGCCCCAGCATTTT,CASSFPSTHQPQHF
.,TRBV10-3,.,TRBJ2-3,TGTGCCATCAGTCGCAGGGCTACAACAGATACGCAGTATTTT,CAISRRATTDTQYF
TRBD1,TRBV5-4,.,TRBJ2-6,TGTGCCAGCAGCCCACGGGGACAGGGCACTTCTGGGGCCAACGTCCTGACTTTC,CASSPRGQGTSGANVLTF
.,TRBV30,medium-sized,TRBJ1-4,TGTGCCTGGAGTGTCTTAGGAGGGGCTAATGAAAAACTGTTTTTT,CAWSVLGGANEKLFF
.,TRBV5-6,.,TRBJ1-3,TGTGCCAGCAGCTTAGGGACTCCCAAGAATGGGGTCTCAGGAAACACCATATATTTT,CASSLGTPKNGVSGNTIYF
.,TRBV5-5,.,TRBJ2-1,TGTGCCAGCAGCTTGGCACTAGGGACTTACAATGAGCAGTTCTTC,CASSLALGTYNEQFF
.,TRBV5-1,.,TRBJ2-3,TGCGCCAGCAGCTTGGTTGTTTCGCAGGGAGATACGCAGTATTTT,CASSLVVSQGDTQYF
.,TRBV7-3,few,TRBJ1-3,TGTGCCAGCAGCGAGACGGACATCCTCTCTGGAAACACCATATATTTT,CASSETDILSGNTIYF